The rows below give T cell receptor beta chains drawn from one sample of a study of blood T cell repertoires in COVID-19. This table comes from immunoSEQ multiplex PCR, and its TCRdb copy is limited to in-frame clones, with some not included. The repertoire holds about 97,000 clones, around 88% seen once, with roughly 2% in the top ten. The specimen was peripheral blood. The source of these receptors is a man in his fifties with COVID-19, enrolled during active disease. The CDR3 runs from the conserved cysteine through the conserved F or W. The order of the fields is D gene, clone size, J gene, V gene, CDR3 protein, CDR3 DNA. A D gene is named only where the DNA matches it firmly. Some rows have no size entry. The others give once, few or many, or a class for an expanded clone.

TRBD1 | few | TRBJ2-7 | TRBV9 | CASSVAGTGYEQYF | TGTGCCAGCAGCGTAGCCGGGACAGGCTACGAGCAGTACTTC
- | - | TRBJ1-3 | TRBV4-1 | CASSQDERTGNTIYF | TGCGCCAGCAGCCAAGATGAGAGAACTGGAAACACCATATATTTT
- | - | TRBJ1-5 | TRBV4-1 | CASSQDGGGYQPQHF | TGCGCCAGCAGCCAAGATGGGGGAGGATATCAGCCCCAGCATTTT
- | - | TRBJ1-2 | TRBV24-1 | CATSGEANYGYTF | TGTGCCACCTCGGGAGAAGCGAACTATGGCTACACCTTC
- | - | TRBJ1-2 | TRBV9 | CASSAAGYDYGYTF | TGTGCCAGCAGCGCCGCGGGGTACGACTATGGCTACACCTTC
- | - | TRBJ2-7 | TRBV7-2 | CASSSTSGSYEQYF | TGTGCCAGCAGCTCGACTAGTGGGTCCTACGAGCAGTACTTC
- | - | TRBJ1-1 | TRBV11-1 | CASRSNTEAFF | TGTGCCAGCCGTAGTAACACTGAAGCTTTCTTT
- | - | TRBJ1-2 | TRBV18 | CASSPVLGAANYGYTF | TGTGCCAGCTCACCCGTCCTGGGAGCGGCTAACTATGGCTACACCTTC
TRBD2 | - | TRBJ2-1 | TRBV7-6 | CASSIGRGGNNEQFF | TGTGCCAGCAGCATTGGTCGGGGGGGCAACAATGAGCAGTTCTTC
- | - | TRBJ2-1 | TRBV10-3 | CAISATSNEQFF | TGTGCCATCAGTGCCACTAGCAATGAGCAGTTCTTC
TRBD1 | - | TRBJ2-1 | TRBV30 | CACNNGTGYHNEQFF | TGTGCCTGCAATAACGGGACAGGGTACCACAATGAGCAGTTCTTC
- | once | TRBJ2-7 | TRBV7-2 | CASSSTGSSEQYF | TGTGCCAGCAGCTCGACTGGGAGTAGCGAGCAGTACTTC
TRBD1 | - | TRBJ2-2 | TRBV3-1/TRBV3-2 | CASSQGQGSNTGELFF | TGTGCCAGCAGCCAAGGACAGGGTTCGAACACCGGGGAGCTGTTTTTT
- | - | TRBJ1-5 | TRBV5-5 | CASSLAAGRHNQPQHF | TGTGCCAGCAGCTTGGCAGCAGGGCGCCATAATCAGCCCCAGCATTTT
TRBD2 | - | TRBJ2-1 | TRBV5-1 | CASRRLAGTEWQFF | TGCGCCAGCAGGAGGCTAGCGGGGACTGAGTGGCAGTTCTTC
- | - | TRBJ2-1 | TRBV18 | CASSPSQNDEQFF | TGTGCCAGCTCACCCTCTCAGAACGATGAGCAGTTCTTC
- | - | TRBJ1-1 | TRBV5-4 | CASSLGGRNTEAFF | TGTGCCAGCAGCTTGGGTGGCAGGAACACTGAAGCTTTCTTT
TRBD1 | - | TRBJ1-5 | TRBV18 | CASSRDQGVRGQPQHF | TGTGCCAGCTCACGAGACCAGGGGGTCAGGGGTCAGCCCCAGCATTTT
TRBD1 | - | TRBJ1-5 | TRBV18 | CASSPGQGYNQPQHF | TGTGCCAGCTCACCGGGACAGGGGTACAATCAGCCCCAGCATTTT
- | - | TRBJ2-1 | TRBV7-2 | CASSLGGGSSVFF | TGTGCCAGCAGCTTAGGTGGGGGGTCTTCCGTGTTCTTC
- | few | TRBJ2-3 | TRBV4-1 | CASSQDLATTDTQYF | TGCGCCAGCAGCCAAGATCTTGCTACCACAGATACGCAGTATTTT
- | - | TRBJ2-5 | TRBV18 | CASSLFMTVNQETQYF | TGTGCCAGCTCACTTTTTATGACTGTAAACCAAGAGACCCAGTACTTC
- | - | TRBJ1-2 | TRBV19 | CASSIQGLDYGYTF | TGTGCCAGTAGTATCCAGGGGTTGGACTATGGCTACACCTTC
- | - | TRBJ1-2 | TRBV20-1 | CSASPRTVNYGYTF | TGCAGTGCTAGTCCCAGGACAGTCAACTATGGCTACACCTTC
TRBD1 | - | TRBJ2-7 | TRBV11-2 | CASSSQIVQGHEQYF | TGTGCCAGCAGCTCACAAATCGTACAGGGGCACGAGCAGTACTTC
- | - | TRBJ1-2 | TRBV18 | CASSPFSQAGRLFGYTF | TGTGCCAGCTCACCATTTTCACAGGCAGGGCGCCTCTTCGGCTACACCTTC
TRBD1 | - | TRBJ2-4 | TRBV30 | CAWSVRGQGRDIQYF | TGTGCCTGGAGTGTACGAGGACAGGGTCGGGACATTCAGTACTTC
TRBD1 | - | TRBJ1-6 | TRBV18 | CASSPGTGDSPLHF | TGTGCCAGCTCACCAGGGACAGGGGATTCACCCCTCCACTTT
TRBD1 | - | TRBJ1-4 | TRBV4-2 | CASSQDSRQGVFATNEKLFF | TGTGCCAGCAGCCAAGATTCGCGACAGGGAGTTTTTGCAACTAATGAAAAACTGTTTTTT
TRBD1 | - | TRBJ2-6 | TRBV5-1 | CASSLRQGDGANVLTF | TGCGCCAGCAGCTTGAGACAGGGCGATGGGGCCAACGTCCTGACTTTC
- | - | TRBJ1-2 | TRBV7-8 | CASSLTGGYTF | TGTGCCAGCAGCTTAACGGGAGGCTACACCTTC